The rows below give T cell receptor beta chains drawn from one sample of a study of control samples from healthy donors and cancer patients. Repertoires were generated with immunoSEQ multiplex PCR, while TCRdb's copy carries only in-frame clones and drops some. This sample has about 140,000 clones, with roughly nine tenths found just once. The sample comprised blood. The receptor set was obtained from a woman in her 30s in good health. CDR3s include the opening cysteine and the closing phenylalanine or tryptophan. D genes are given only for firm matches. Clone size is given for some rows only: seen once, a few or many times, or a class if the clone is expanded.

cdr3_aa: CASSEWGSMKNIQYF
cdr3_nt: TGTGCCAGCAGTGAATGGGGCAGTATGAAAAACATTCAGTACTTC
j_call: TRBJ2-4
clone_size: -
v_call: TRBV2
d_call: -

cdr3_aa: CASRDAPPTNEKLFF
cdr3_nt: TGTGCCAGCAGGGACGCCCCCCCCACTAATGAAAAACTGTTTTTT
j_call: TRBJ1-4
clone_size: once
v_call: TRBV6-6
d_call: -

cdr3_aa: CASSARGTDRGELFF
cdr3_nt: TGTGCCAGCAGCGCCCGAGGGACCGATCGAGGGGAGCTGTTTTTT
j_call: TRBJ2-2
clone_size: -
v_call: TRBV7-6
d_call: -

cdr3_aa: CSVEADFSGNTIYF
cdr3_nt: TGCAGCGTTGAGGCGGACTTCTCTGGAAACACCATATATTTT
j_call: TRBJ1-3
clone_size: -
v_call: TRBV29-1
d_call: -

cdr3_aa: CASSPLQGMDFF
cdr3_nt: TGTGCCAGCAGTCCTCTACAGGGGATGGATTTCTTT
j_call: TRBJ1-1
clone_size: -
v_call: TRBV28
d_call: TRBD1

cdr3_aa: CASSKQGASYNEQFF
cdr3_nt: TGTGCCAGCAGCAAACAGGGGGCGTCCTACAATGAGCAGTTCTTC
j_call: TRBJ2-1
clone_size: -
v_call: TRBV27
d_call: TRBD1

cdr3_aa: CSVGGTAYTGELFF
cdr3_nt: TGCAGCGTTGGGGGGACAGCTTACACCGGGGAGCTGTTTTTT
j_call: TRBJ2-2
clone_size: -
v_call: TRBV29-1
d_call: TRBD1

cdr3_aa: CASTPGQMENTGELFF
cdr3_nt: TGTGCCAGTACCCCAGGACAGATGGAAAACACCGGGGAGCTGTTTTTT
j_call: TRBJ2-2
clone_size: -
v_call: TRBV19
d_call: -

cdr3_aa: CASSYSGEQVTEAFF
cdr3_nt: TGTGCCAGCAGTTACTCTGGGGAGCAGGTCACTGAAGCTTTCTTT
j_call: TRBJ1-1
clone_size: -
v_call: TRBV6-6
d_call: -

cdr3_aa: CASRKQGAEGYTF
cdr3_nt: TGTGCCAGCAGAAAACAGGGGGCGGAAGGCTACACCTTC
j_call: TRBJ1-2
clone_size: -
v_call: TRBV12-3/TRBV12-4
d_call: TRBD1

cdr3_aa: CASSTDRAEKLFF
cdr3_nt: TGTGCCAGCAGCACAGACAGGGCTGAAAAACTGTTTTTT
j_call: TRBJ1-4
clone_size: -
v_call: TRBV6-5
d_call: TRBD1

cdr3_aa: CASTLSPGQSYGYTF
cdr3_nt: TGTGCCAGTACTCTATCTCCGGGACAATCCTATGGCTACACCTTC
j_call: TRBJ1-2
clone_size: few
v_call: TRBV19
d_call: -

cdr3_aa: CASSQGMGQGPNTEAFF
cdr3_nt: TGTGCCAGCAGCCAAGGAATGGGGCAGGGACCGAACACTGAAGCTTTCTTT
j_call: TRBJ1-1
clone_size: once
v_call: TRBV3-1/TRBV3-2
d_call: -

cdr3_aa: CASSTDGGDRTEAFF
cdr3_nt: TGTGCCAGCAGCACAGACGGCGGGGATCGCACTGAAGCTTTCTTT
j_call: TRBJ1-1
clone_size: -
v_call: TRBV7-3
d_call: -

cdr3_aa: CASSPGQGAGQPQHF
cdr3_nt: TGCGCCAGCAGCCCGGGACAGGGGGCCGGTCAGCCCCAGCATTTT
j_call: TRBJ1-5
clone_size: once
v_call: TRBV5-1
d_call: TRBD1

cdr3_aa: CASSIRFPSEQPQHF
cdr3_nt: TGTGCCAGTAGTATCAGATTTCCCAGCGAACAGCCCCAGCATTTT
j_call: TRBJ1-5
clone_size: -
v_call: TRBV19
d_call: -

cdr3_aa: CASSPTTRREQYF
cdr3_nt: TGTGCCAGCAGTCCGACGACTAGACGCGAGCAGTACTTC
j_call: TRBJ2-7
clone_size: -
v_call: TRBV27
d_call: -